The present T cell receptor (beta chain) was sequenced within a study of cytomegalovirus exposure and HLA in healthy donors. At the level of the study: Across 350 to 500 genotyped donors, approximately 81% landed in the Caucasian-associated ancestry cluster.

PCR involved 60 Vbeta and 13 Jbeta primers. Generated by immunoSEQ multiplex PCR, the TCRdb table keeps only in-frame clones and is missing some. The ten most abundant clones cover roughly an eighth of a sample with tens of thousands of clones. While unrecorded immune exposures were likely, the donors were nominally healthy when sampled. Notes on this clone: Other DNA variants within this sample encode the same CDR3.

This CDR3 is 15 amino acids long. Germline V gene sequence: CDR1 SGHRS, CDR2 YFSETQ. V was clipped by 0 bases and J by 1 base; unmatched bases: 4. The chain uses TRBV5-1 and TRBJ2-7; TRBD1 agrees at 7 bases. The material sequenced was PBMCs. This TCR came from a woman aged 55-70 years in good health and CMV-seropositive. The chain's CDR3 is CASSLGQGFSYEQYF. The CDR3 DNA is TGCGCCAGCAGCTTGGGACAGGGATTTTCCTACGAGCAGTACTTC.